The TCR beta chain described here comes from a study of blood T cell repertoires in COVID-19. CDR1 is LGHNT, CDR2 FRNRAP, per germline. Trimming took 3 bases from V and 6 from J; bases not matched to a gene: 6. There are 15 residues in the CDR3. TCRdb's copy holds only in-frame clones and misses some; the assay was immunoSEQ multiplex PCR. The table has around 50,000 clones, 65% to 90% seen once. This sequence was found in a human donor in a cohort sampled during active COVID-19. Sample: peripheral blood. The chain carries TRBV12-5 and TRBJ2-3; TRBD1 matches 10 bases. The CDR3 bases are TGTGCTAGTGGTTTAGGGACAGGGGTTAAGGATACGCAGTATTTT. Amino acids: CASGLGTGVKDTQYF.